A single sample is the source of the 7 T cell receptor beta chains below, sequenced in a study of PD-1 blockade in classical Hodgkin lymphoma. Assay: immunoSEQ multiplex PCR; the TCRdb copy retains only in-frame clones and omits some. The sample includes some 150,000 clones, 78% of them seen just once. Each of the patients experienced relapse following autologous stem cell transplantation, and their brentuximab vedotin exposure differed. This specimen consisted of peripheral blood mononuclear cells (PBMCs), obtained before the second cycle of nivolumab. The receptors come from a human donor with classical Hodgkin lymphoma.

The chain recombines TRBV10-3 with TRBJ2-7; D remains ambiguous. The CDR3 loop spans 12 amino acids. The V gene's germline CDR1 is ENHRY and CDR2 SYGVKD. The V gene lost 5 bases and the J gene lost 1 base, with 6 bases spanning the gap. The CDR3 DNA is TGTGCCATCAGTTCCAGTTCCTACGAGCAGTACTTC. Translated, it gives CAISSSSYEQYF.

As for this clone: With a much larger clone just one base away, this may be a read error. The sample contains more than one DNA sequence encoding this CDR3. This chain joins TRBV19 and TRBJ2-6; D is unresolved. CDR3 length: 13 residues. The germline V and J ends were trimmed by 6 bases and 0 bases, with 3 bases remaining between them. In germline, CDR1 is LNHDA, CDR2 SQIVND (reference sequence). The CDR3 reads CASRVSGANVLTF. CDR3 DNA: TGTGCCAGTAGGGTCTCTGGGGCCAACGTCCTGACTTTC.

The CDR3 DNA is TGTGCCAGCAATTCAGGAGTTCAGCCCCAGCATTTT. Translated, it gives CASNSGVQPQHF. This chain uses TRBV6-6 with TRBJ1-5; no clear D. The CDR3 has 12 residues. The V end lost 7 bases, the J end lost 6 bases, and 10 bases lay between the germline ends. Germline loops: CDR1 MNHNY, CDR2 SVGAGI (reference sequence).

About this clone: Its ends do not fully match the called genes, so a read error is possible. The chain links TRBV6-1 to TRBJ2-6; TRBD1 matches at 9 bases. The germline CDR1 and CDR2 sequences are MNHNS and SASEGT. CDR3 length: 18 residues. The CDR3 is CAISALDRGLSGANVLTF. CDR3 DNA sequence: TGTGCCATCAGTGCTTTGGACAGGGGACTCTCTGGGGCCAACGTCCTGACTTTC.

The chain employs TRBV5-4 and TRBJ1-3, with TRBD1 as a possible D gene (5 bases). The germline CDR1 and CDR2 sequences are SGHNT and YYREEE (reference sequence). Trimming took off 0 bases at V and 1 base at J, with 14 bases between the two ends. The CDR3 totals 17 residues. DNA for the CDR3: TGTGCCAGCAGCTTGGTTCTGGGGCAGAAATCTGGAAACACCATATATTTT. This codes for CASSLVLGQKSGNTIYF.

The rearrangement joins TRBV5-1 to TRBJ1-1, with 7 positions matching TRBD1. The germline V gene encodes CDR1 SGHRS and CDR2 YFSETQ. The CDR3 extends over 12 amino acids. After removal of 7 bases from V and 7 bases from J, the junction contained 7 bases not matched to a gene. The CDR3 protein is CASGDSPYEAFF. The CDR3 nucleotides are TGCGCCAGCGGGGACAGCCCCTATGAAGCTTTCTTT.

This sequence joins TRBV19 and TRBJ2-1; a weak D match, TRBD2 (6 bases). The germline CDR1 and CDR2 sequences are LNHDA and SQIVND (reference sequence). Trimming stripped 11 bases from V and 7 bases from J, with 15 bases between. This CDR3 has 12 amino acids. CDR3 DNA: TGTGCCTGCGGGACGCCCCTTAATGAGCAGTTCTTC. This translates into CACGTPLNEQFF.